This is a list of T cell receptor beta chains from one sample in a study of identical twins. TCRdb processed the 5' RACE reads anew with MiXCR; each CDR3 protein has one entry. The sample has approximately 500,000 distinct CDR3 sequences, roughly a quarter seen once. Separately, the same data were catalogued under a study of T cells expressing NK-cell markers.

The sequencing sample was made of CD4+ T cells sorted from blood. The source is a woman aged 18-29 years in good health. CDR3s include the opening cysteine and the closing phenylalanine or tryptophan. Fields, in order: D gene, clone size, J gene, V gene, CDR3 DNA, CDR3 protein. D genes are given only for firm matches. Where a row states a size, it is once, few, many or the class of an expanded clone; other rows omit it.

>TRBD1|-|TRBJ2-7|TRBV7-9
TGTGCCAGCAGCTTACTCGGGACAGGGAAGGGCGAGCAGTACTTC
CASSLLGTGKGEQYF
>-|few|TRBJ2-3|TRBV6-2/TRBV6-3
TGTGCCAGCAGTTCTCAACTAGTATCAGATACGCAGTATTTT
CASSSQLVSDTQYF
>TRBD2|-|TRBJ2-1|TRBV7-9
TGTGCCAGCAGCTTAGCCTTTACTAGCGGCTCCTACAATGAGCAGTTCTTC
CASSLAFTSGSYNEQFF
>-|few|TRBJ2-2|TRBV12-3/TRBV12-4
TGTGCCAGCAGGCCACGTCCAGATTCGGGGGAGCTGTTTTTT
CASRPRPDSGELFF
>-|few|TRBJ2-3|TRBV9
TGTGCCAGTTCGCCGGACAGCTTAATCAGCACAGATACGCAGTATTTT
CASSPDSLISTDTQYF
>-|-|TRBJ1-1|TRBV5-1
TGCGCCAGCAGCTTGGGTGTCGAATGGGGGACTGAAGCTTTCTTT
CASSLGVEWGTEAFF
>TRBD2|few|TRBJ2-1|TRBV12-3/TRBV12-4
TGTGCCACCAAACTAGCGGGGTCTAATGAGCAGTTCTTC
CATKLAGSNEQFF
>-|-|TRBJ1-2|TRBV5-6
TGTGCCAGCAGCGGGGGGAGGGGACTAAGATTGTCTGGCTACACCTTC
CASSGGRGLRLSGYTF
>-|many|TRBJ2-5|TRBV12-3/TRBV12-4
TGTGCCAGCGGGACCCAAGAGACCCAGTACTTC
CASGTQETQYF
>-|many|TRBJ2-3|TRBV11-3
TGTGCCAGCAGCTTAGAACCAGGGTTATTTGGCACAGATACGCAGTATTTT
CASSLEPGLFGTDTQYF
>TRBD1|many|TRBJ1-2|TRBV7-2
TGTGCCAGCAGCTTGATGGGACAGTCTAACTATGGCTACACCTTC
CASSLMGQSNYGYTF
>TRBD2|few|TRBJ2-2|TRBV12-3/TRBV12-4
TGTGCCAGCAGTGCACCGGGGCGGAGCGGGGGGCCCGGCGGGGAGCTGTTTTTT
CASSAPGRSGGPGGELFF
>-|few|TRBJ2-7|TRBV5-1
TGCGCCAGCAGCTTGAGGGCCAGGGAAGACGAGCAGTACTTC
CASSLRAREDEQYF
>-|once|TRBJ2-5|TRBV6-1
TGTGCCAGCACTAAATCCGGGATTGAAGAGACCCAGTACTTC
CASTKSGIEETQYF
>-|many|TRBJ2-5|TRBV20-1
TGCAGTGCGGCCCGGGTATACAAAGAGACCCAGTACTTC
CSAARVYKETQYF
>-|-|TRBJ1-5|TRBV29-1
TGCAGCGACCTGGACGGGATGAATCAGCCCCAGCATTTT
CSDLDGMNQPQHF
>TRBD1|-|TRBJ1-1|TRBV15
TGTGCCACCAGCAGCCTAGACAGGGGGCGGACTGAAGCTTTCTTT
CATSSLDRGRTEAFF
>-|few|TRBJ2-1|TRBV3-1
TGTGCCAGCAGCCCGTGGCTCTCAGTCAATGAGCAGTTCTTC
CASSPWLSVNEQFF
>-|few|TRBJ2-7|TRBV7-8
TGTGCCAGCAGCTCCCGGTGGAGGGACAGTACCTACGAGCAGTACTTC
CASSSRWRDSTYEQYF
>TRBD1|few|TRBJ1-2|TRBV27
TGTGCCAGCAGTTTCCAGGGGGCGCGAGGCAACTATGGCTACACCTTC
CASSFQGARGNYGYTF
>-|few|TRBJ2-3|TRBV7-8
TGTGCCAGCAGCCAAAGGGGGGTTACCACCACAGATACGCAGTATTTT
CASSQRGVTTTDTQYF
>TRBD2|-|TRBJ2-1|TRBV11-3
TGTGCCAGCAGCGACCCGGGACTAGCTGGTGAGCAGTTCTTC
CASSDPGLAGEQFF
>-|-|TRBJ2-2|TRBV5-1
TGCGCCGGATCTTCGGGGCAGACTACCGGGGAGCTGTTTTTT
CAGSSGQTTGELFF
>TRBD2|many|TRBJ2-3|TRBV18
TGTGCCAGCTCACCTCTACTAGCGGGGAACACAGATACGCAGTATTTT
CASSPLLAGNTDTQYF
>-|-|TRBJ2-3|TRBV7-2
TGTGCCAGCCGGGAGAATGTGAATACGCAGTATTTT
CASRENVNTQYF
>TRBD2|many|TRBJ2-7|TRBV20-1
TGCAGTGCTAGAGATCGGGGGGGAGGCTACGAGCAGTACTTC
CSARDRGGGYEQYF
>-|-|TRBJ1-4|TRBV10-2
TGCGCCAGCAGCGGACACAATCAACTGTTTTTT
CASSGHNQLFF
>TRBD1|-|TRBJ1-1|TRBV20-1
TGCAGTGCTAGAACTACAGGGGGCAGGGCTGAAGCTTTCTTT
CSARTTGGRAEAFF
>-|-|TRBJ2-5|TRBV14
TGTGCCAGCAGCCACATGCAAGAGACCCAGTACTTC
CASSHMQETQYF
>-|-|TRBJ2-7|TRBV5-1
TGCGCCAGCGGTGAAGAGCCATCGGCGGGGCAGTACTTC
CASGEEPSAGQYF
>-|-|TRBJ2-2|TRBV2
TGTGCCAGCAGTGAAAGCCCCCGGACTAATCACGGGGAGCTGTTTTTT
CASSESPRTNHGELFF
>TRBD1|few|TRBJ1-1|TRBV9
TGTGCCAGCAGCGAGGGGACAGGCGGCGCTTTCTTT
CASSEGTGGAFF
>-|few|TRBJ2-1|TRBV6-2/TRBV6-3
TGTGCCAGCACCACGGGTAGGAATGAGCAGTTCTTC
CASTTGRNEQFF
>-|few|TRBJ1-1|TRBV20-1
TGCAGTGCTAGGGGTAGCGCGGGTGCCACTGAAGCTTTCTTT
CSARGSAGATEAFF
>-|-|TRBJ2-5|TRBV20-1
TGCAGTGCTAGCCAGCAGGGCTGGGGTGAGACCCAGTACTTC
CSASQQGWGETQYF
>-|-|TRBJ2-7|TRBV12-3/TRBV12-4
TGTGCCAGCAGCCTGGGACCCGTTCCCTACGAGCAGTACTTC
CASSLGPVPYEQYF
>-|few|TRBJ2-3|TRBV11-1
TGTGCCAGCACTGGCGGAGGGTTCAGGACAGATACGCAGTATTTT
CASTGGGFRTDTQYF
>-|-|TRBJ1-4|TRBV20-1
TGCAGTGCTAGTTTCACTTCTAAGGAAAAACTGTTTTTT
CSASFTSKEKLFF
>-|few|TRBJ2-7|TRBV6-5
TGTGCCAGCAGGAAGCACCGTAGCGAGCAGTACTTC
CASRKHRSEQYF
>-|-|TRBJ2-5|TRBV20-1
TGCAGTGCTAGAGGGGCTGCCAAAGAGACCCAGTACTTC
CSARGAAKETQYF
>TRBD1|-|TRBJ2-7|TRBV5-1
TGCGCCAGCAGATCCACAGGGGGCGTCGACGAGCAGTACTTC
CASRSTGGVDEQYF
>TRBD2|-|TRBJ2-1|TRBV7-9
TGTGCCAGCAGCCCTCCGGGACTAGCGTTCGAGCAGTTCTTC
CASSPPGLAFEQFF
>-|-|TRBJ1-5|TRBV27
TGTGCCAGCAGTCAGGGGAGGGTCCCTCAGCCCCAGCATTTT
CASSQGRVPQPQHF
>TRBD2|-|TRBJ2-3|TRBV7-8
TGTGCCAGCAGCTTAGGGGCTTCTAGCGGGAGAATTACAGATACGCAGTATTTT
CASSLGASSGRITDTQYF
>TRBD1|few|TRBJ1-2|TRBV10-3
TGTGCCATCAGTGAGTCGACAGGGGGCTATGGCTACACCTTC
CAISESTGGYGYTF
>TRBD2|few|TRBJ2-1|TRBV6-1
TGTGCCAGCAGTGAAAGGTGGCGGGAGGGGTTCTATGAGCAGTTCTTC
CASSERWREGFYEQFF
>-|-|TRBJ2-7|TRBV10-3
TGTGCCATCAGTGAGCCGGAACAGGGCTACGAGCAGTACTTC
CAISEPEQGYEQYF
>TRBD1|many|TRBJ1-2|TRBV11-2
TGTGCCAGCAGCTTGGACAGGGCATATGGCTACACCTTC
CASSLDRAYGYTF
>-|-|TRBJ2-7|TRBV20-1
TGCAGTGCAAGGCTAGCGAATGACTTACGAGAGCAGTACTTC
CSARLANDLREQYF
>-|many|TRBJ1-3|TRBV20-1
TGCTCGGCCAGGAGCAGCGGAAACACCATATATTTT
CSARSSGNTIYF
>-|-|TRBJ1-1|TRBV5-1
TGCGCCAGCAGCTTTTTACGGTCGGGAAACACTGAAGCTTTCTTT
CASSFLRSGNTEAFF
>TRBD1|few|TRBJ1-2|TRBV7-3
TGTGCCAGCAGCTCCTCGGAGGAAGACAGGGGAAATGGCTACACCTTC
CASSSSEEDRGNGYTF
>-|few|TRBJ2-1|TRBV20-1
TGCAGTGCCAGCCGAGGGCGAAGCGAAAATGAGCAGTTCTTC
CSASRGRSENEQFF